The clone carrying this T cell receptor (beta chain) was counted many times. Its antigen is as yet unknown. The data originate from a study of Graves' ophthalmopathy and Graves' hyperthyroidism. Study-level points and caveats: Most clonotypes expanded in thyroid above 0.001 frequency were present in blood too. Researchers report that a 13-signature model separated ophthalmopathy from stable hyperthyroidism, posting 87.88% sensitivity and approximately 81% specificity.

CDR3 regions of TCR beta were amplified from RNA transcripts. HTBI primers were employed in first-round RT-PCR, then a second-round multiplex PCR followed. TCRdb re-derived calls from the multiplex PCR reads in MiXCR, one entry per CDR3 protein. There are fewer than 400,000 distinct CDR3 sequences in the sample; around 17% occur only once, and about 1.4% lies in the top ten. CDR1 and CDR2 from the germline V gene are SGHAT and FQNNGV. The CDR3 length is 13 residues. With 6 bases removed from V and 3 bases from J, the gap between germline ends came to 12 bases. Having ophthalmopathy, the donors showed moderate-to-severe activity, CAS ≥3 and NOSPECS ≥4, with disease lasting under 3 months.

The receptor was isolated from a woman between 18 and 29 years old with Graves' ophthalmopathy. The material sequenced was peripheral blood. This sequence joins TRBV11-2 and TRBJ2-7, with D perhaps TRBD1 (5 bases). The CDR3 reads CASSHADSYEQYF. DNA of the CDR3: TGTGCCAGCAGTCATGCAGACAGCTACGAGCAGTACTTC.